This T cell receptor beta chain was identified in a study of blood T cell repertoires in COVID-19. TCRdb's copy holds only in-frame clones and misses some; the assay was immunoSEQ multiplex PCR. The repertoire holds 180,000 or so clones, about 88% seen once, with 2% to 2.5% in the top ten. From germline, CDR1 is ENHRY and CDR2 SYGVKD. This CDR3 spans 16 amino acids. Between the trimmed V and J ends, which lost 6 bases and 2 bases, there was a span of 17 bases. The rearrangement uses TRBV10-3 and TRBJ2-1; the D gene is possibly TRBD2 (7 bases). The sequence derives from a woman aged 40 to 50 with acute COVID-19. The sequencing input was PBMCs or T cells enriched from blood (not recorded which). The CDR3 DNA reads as TGTGCCATCAGATCCCTGGGGGGGGGCACCTACAATGAGCAGTTCTTC. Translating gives CAIRSLGGGTYNEQFF.